The source of this TCR beta chain is a study of response to subunit inactivated influenza vaccine. Study results and limitations: Only a handful of new T cells, the authors suggested, are recruited with each seasonal influenza vaccination.

TCRdb passed the RT-PCR reads through MiXCR, listing each CDR3 protein once. The sample yields 500,000 to 750,000 distinct CDR3 sequences, approximately 15% seen once. This clonotype occurred many times. Antigen unknown. This CDR3 is 12 amino acids long. The germline V gene has CDR1 SQVTM and CDR2 ANQGSEA. The V segment lost 0 bases and the J segment 6 bases; nucleotides outside the gene matches: 2. The sequence came from a man aged 50 to 59 who received an inactivated influenza vaccine. The sequences come from PBMCs from blood, collected roughly 13 days after vaccination. V usage is TRBV29-1 and J usage is TRBJ2-7; 7 bases are shared with TRBD1. The CDR3 DNA reads TGCAGCGTTGAAGAAACAGGGGTCGAGCAGTACTTC. Amino acid sequence: CSVEETGVEQYF.